The present entry profiles one T cell receptor (beta chain) with its context. In the source study's methods: From reference gene primer amplification, estimates of nucleated cell counts were derived. TCRdb's table, derived via immunoSEQ multiplex PCR, lists solely in-frame clones and lacks some. The V and J calls and clone size are taken from that table; D and trimming were inferred from the DNA. Among roughly 30,000 clones, around 73% were seen once, and the ten largest hold 7% to 8.5%. This record belongs to a study of blood T cell repertoires in COVID-19. Whole-study context: Sites across the United States, Italy and Spain contributed samples from acute and convalescent COVID-19. In each case, the material was cDNA or gDNA derived from T cells, B-cell-depleted T cells, or PBMCs.

Looked up from germline, CDR1 is SGDLS and CDR2 is YYNGEE. The length of the CDR3 is 16 residues. V was clipped by 0 bases and J by 8 bases; unmatched bases: 13. Specimen: peripheral blood. The receptor was derived from a woman aged 60-70 years with acute or convalescent COVID-19. This chain uses TRBV9 with TRBJ1-1; 7 nucleotides line up with TRBD1. The CDR3 bases are TGTGCCAGCAGCGTAGAGGGGGCTGGAGGAGACAGGGAAGCTTTCTTT. Protein product: CASSVEGAGGDREAFF. The full variable domain, its missing parts supplied by reference TRBV9 and TRBJ1-1, is DSGVTQTPKHLITATGQRVTLRCSPRSGDLSVYWYQQSLDQGLQFLIQYYNGEERAKGNILERFSAQQFPDLHSELNLSSLELGDSALYFCASSVEGAGGDREAFFGQGTRLTVV.